The 7 T cell receptor beta chains below come from one sample, sequenced in a study of shared clonotypes between healthy human individuals (dated by TCRdb to 2018 to 2021). Libraries were built with the immunoSEQ multiplex PCR assay. TCRdb's version of the immuneACCESS table is confined to in-frame rearrangements and falls short of the full clone set. An unresolved V gene accounts for under half of the shortfall where checked; the remainder is of unknown origin. A total of roughly 410,000 clones appear in this sample, about 96% of them only once. The top ten clonotypes cover 0.32% of the sample. The sample was memory CD8+ T cells sorted from blood. The cell subset or site label here, explained by the study, means: CD45RO+ cells pooled with CCR7-negative TemRA cells. These receptor sequences come from a man aged 25-45 years in good health.

This chain uses TRBV28 with TRBJ1-5; D not certain. CDR3 size: 13 residues. With 1 base removed from V and 7 bases from J, the gap between germline ends came to 8 bases. Germline assignment: CDR1 MDHEN and CDR2 SYDVKM. CDR3 bases: TGTGCCAGCAGTTTATCGGCCAACCAGCCCCAGCATTTT. The encoded protein is CASSLSANQPQHF.

The chain recombines TRBV18 with TRBJ1-1; 7 bases agree with TRBD1. The CDR3 extends over 16 amino acids. Germline CDR1 KGHSH, CDR2 LQKENI. V gave up 4 bases and J gave up 2 bases; unmatched junction bases: 10. The CDR3 nucleotides read TGTGCCAGCTCACTGCCGGGACAGAGCGTTAACACTGAAGCTTTCTTT. Its translation is CASSLPGQSVNTEAFF.

This chain connects TRBV4-1 to TRBJ2-5, with D hard to call. Germline CDR1 reads MGHRA; CDR2 reads YSYEKL. The CDR3 length is 16 residues. The V end lost 1 base, the J end lost 4 bases, and 16 bases lay between the germline ends. CDR3 DNA: TGCGCCAGCAGCCAAGGGCCCACCCTGGTCGGAGAGACCCAGTACTTC. Protein: CASSQGPTLVGETQYF.

V usage is TRBV6-5 and J usage is TRBJ2-7, with D maybe TRBD1 (6 bases). The V end was cut by 2 bases, the J end by 3 bases, with 14 bases between. The CDR3 runs 15 residues. Germline V gives CDR1 MNHEY, CDR2 SVGAGI. The CDR3 nucleotides read TGTGCCAGCAGTTACCTTACAGGGTATCACTACGAGCAGTACTTC. Its translation is CASSYLTGYHYEQYF.

The chain combines TRBV19 with TRBJ1-5; D not certain. The germline V gene encodes CDR1 LNHDA and CDR2 SQIVND (reference sequence). V lost 5 bases to trimming and J lost 6 bases, with 14 bases between them. The CDR3 has 14 amino acids. The CDR3 sequence is CASSQSSVGQPQHF. In nucleotides, the CDR3 is TGTGCCAGTAGTCAATCGTCGGTGGGTCAGCCCCAGCATTTT.

This rearrangement joins TRBV7-9 to TRBJ1-1; maybe TRBD1 (5 bases). Germline CDR1 and CDR2: SEHNR and FQNEAQ (reference sequence). V lost 3 bases and J lost 11, with 13 bases in between. The CDR3 loop spans 12 amino acids. DNA for the CDR3: TGTGCCAGCAGCTTGGGGGTAGGGTTGGCTTTCTTT. Encoded protein: CASSLGVGLAFF. Filled out from reference TRBV7-9 and TRBJ1-1, the complete variable domain reads DTGVSQNPRHKITKRGQNVTFRCDPISEHNRLYWYRQTLGQGPEFLTYFQNEAQLEKSRLLSDRFSAERPKGSFSTLEIQRTEQGDSAMYLCASSLGVGLAFFGQGTRLTVV.

The chain is built from TRBV15 and TRBJ2-5, with TRBD2 as a possible D gene (6 bases). The germline CDR1 and CDR2 sequences are LNHNV and YYDKDF (reference sequence). The CDR3 totals 16 residues. Trimming left V 5 bases short and J 2 bases short, with 18 bases between. The CDR3 protein is CATSGLGGKEQETQYF. CDR3 DNA sequence: TGTGCCACCAGCGGACTTGGGGGGAAAGAGCAAGAGACCCAGTACTTC.